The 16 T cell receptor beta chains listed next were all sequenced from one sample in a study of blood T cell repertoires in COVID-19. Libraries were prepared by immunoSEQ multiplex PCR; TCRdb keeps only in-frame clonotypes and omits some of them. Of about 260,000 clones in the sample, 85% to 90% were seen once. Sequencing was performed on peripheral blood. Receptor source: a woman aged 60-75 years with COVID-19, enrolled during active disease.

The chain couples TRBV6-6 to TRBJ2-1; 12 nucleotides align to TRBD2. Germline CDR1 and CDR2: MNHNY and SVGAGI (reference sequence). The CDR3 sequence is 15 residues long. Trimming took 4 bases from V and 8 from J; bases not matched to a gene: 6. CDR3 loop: CASSSTSGSYDEQFF. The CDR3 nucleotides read TGTGCCAGCAGTTCGACTAGCGGGAGTTATGATGAGCAGTTCTTC.

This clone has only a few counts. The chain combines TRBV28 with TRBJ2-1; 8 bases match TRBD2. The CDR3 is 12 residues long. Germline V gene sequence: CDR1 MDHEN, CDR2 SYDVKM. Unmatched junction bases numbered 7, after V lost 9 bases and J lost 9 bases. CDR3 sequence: CASNQRESEQFF. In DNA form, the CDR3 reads TGTGCCAGTAACCAGCGGGAGAGTGAGCAGTTCTTC.

The CDR3 nucleotides read TGTGCCTGGGGATACGGGGATACGCAGTATTTT. Residues: CAWGYGDTQYF. The chain has TRBV30 and TRBJ2-3; unclear D gene. Trimming took off 5 bases at V and 6 bases at J, with 9 bases between the two ends. In germline, CDR1 is GTSNPN, CDR2 SVGIG (reference sequence). The CDR3 contains 11 residues.

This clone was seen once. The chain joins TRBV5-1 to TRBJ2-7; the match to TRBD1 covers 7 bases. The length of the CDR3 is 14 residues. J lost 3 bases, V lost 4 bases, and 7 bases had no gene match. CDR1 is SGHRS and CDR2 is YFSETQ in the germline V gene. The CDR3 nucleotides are TGCGCCAGCAGCCCCCTGACAGGGAACTACGAGCAGTACTTC. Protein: CASSPLTGNYEQYF.

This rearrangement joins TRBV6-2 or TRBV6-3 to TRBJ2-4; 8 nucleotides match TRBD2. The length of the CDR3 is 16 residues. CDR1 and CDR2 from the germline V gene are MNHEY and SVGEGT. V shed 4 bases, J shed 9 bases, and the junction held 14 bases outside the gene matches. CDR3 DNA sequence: TGTGCCAGCAGTTCCCCGAGGGCTAGCGGGCGGAGCATTCAGTACTTC. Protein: CASSSPRASGRSIQYF.

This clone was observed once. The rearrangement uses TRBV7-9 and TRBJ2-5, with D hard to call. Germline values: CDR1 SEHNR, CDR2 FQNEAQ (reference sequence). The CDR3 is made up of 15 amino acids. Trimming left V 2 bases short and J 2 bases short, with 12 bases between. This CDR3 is CASSLSLSLQETQYF. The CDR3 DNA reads TGTGCCAGCAGCTTATCTCTCAGTTTACAAGAGACCCAGTACTTC. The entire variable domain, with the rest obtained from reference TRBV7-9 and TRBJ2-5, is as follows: DTGVSQNPRHKITKRGQNVTFRCDPISEHNRLYWYRQTLGQGPEFLTYFQNEAQLEKSRLLSDRFSAERPKGSFSTLEIQRTEQGDSAMYLCASSLSLSLQETQYFGPGTRLLVL.

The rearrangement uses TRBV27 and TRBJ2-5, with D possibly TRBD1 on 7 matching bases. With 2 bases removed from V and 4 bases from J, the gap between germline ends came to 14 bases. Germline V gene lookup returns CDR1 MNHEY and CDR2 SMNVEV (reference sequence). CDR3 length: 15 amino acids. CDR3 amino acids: CASSLAGRGVETQYF. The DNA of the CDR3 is TGTGCCAGCAGTTTAGCGGGCAGGGGGGTAGAGACCCAGTACTTC.

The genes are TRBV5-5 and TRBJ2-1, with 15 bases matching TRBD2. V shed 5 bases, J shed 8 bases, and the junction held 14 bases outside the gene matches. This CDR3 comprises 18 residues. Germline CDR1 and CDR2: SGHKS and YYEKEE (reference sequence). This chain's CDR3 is CASRRTSGRAGDQDEQFF. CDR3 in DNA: TGTGCCAGCAGACGGACTAGCGGGAGGGCCGGGGATCAGGATGAGCAGTTCTTC. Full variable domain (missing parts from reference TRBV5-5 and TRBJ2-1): DAGVTQSPTHLIKTRGQQVTLRCSPISGHKSVSWYQQVLGQGPQFIFQYYEKEERGRGNFPDRFSARQFPNYSSELNVNALLLGDSALYLCASRRTSGRAGDQDEQFFGPGTRLTVL.

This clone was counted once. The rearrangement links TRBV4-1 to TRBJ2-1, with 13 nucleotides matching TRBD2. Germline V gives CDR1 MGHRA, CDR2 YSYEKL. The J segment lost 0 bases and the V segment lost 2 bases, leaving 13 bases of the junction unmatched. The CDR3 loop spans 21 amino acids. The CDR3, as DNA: TGCGCCAGCAGCCAACCCCCGGGGGGACTAGCGGGACAAACCTCCTACAATGAGCAGTTCTTC. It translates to CASSQPPGGLAGQTSYNEQFF.

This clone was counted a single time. CDR3 loop: CASSYESSGTSYEQYF. The CDR3, as DNA: TGTGCCAGCAGTTACGAGTCTAGCGGGACCTCCTACGAGCAGTACTTC. The chain recombines TRBV6-5 with TRBJ2-7; 9 bases line up with TRBD2. The CDR3 extends over 16 amino acids. Germline V gene data show CDR1 as MNHEY and CDR2 as SVGAGI. Germline trimming cut 2 bases from V and 0 bases from J; bases unmatched to any gene: 5.

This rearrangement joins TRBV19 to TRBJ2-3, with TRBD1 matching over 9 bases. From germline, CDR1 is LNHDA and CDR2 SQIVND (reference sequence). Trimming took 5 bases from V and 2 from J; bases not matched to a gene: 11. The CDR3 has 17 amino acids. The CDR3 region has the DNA TGTGCCAGTAGTTCCCGACAGGGGGGGATGAACACAGATACGCAGTATTTT. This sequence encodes CASSSRQGGMNTDTQYF.

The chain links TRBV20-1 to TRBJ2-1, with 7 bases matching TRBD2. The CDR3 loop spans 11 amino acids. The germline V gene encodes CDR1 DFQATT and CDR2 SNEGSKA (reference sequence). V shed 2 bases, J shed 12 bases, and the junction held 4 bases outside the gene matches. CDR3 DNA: TGCAGTGCTAGATATCAGCGGGGGCAGTTCTTC. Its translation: CSARYQRGQFF.

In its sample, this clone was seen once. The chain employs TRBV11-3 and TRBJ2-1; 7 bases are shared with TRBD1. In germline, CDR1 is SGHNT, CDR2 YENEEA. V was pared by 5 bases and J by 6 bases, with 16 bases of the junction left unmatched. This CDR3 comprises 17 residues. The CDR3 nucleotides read TGTGCCAGCAGCACCGCAGGCACGGACAGGCTATTCAATGAGCAGTTCTTC. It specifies CASSTAGTDRLFNEQFF.

The CDR3 loop reads CASSENTTQRRERNTGELFF. In DNA form, the CDR3 reads TGTGCCAGCAGCGAGAACACAACCCAGAGGCGGGAGAGGAACACCGGGGAGCTGTTTTTT. V usage is TRBV9 and J usage is TRBJ2-2; TRBD2 aligns across 7 bases. J gave up 1 base and V 3 bases, and 18 bases lay outside the gene matches. The CDR3 consists of 20 residues. The germline CDR1 and CDR2 sequences are SGDLS and YYNGEE.

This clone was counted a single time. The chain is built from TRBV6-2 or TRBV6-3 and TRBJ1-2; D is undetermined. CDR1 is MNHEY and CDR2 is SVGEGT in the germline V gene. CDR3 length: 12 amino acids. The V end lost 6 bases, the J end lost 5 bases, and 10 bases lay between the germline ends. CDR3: CASSDQKYGYTF. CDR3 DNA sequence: TGTGCCAGCAGCGATCAGAAGTATGGCTACACCTTC.

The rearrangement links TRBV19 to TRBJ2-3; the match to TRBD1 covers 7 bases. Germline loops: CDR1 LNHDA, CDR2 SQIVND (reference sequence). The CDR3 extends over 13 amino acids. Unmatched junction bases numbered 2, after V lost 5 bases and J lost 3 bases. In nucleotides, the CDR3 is TGTGCCAGTAGTTCGGGACAGACAGATACGCAGTATTTT. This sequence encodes CASSSGQTDTQYF.